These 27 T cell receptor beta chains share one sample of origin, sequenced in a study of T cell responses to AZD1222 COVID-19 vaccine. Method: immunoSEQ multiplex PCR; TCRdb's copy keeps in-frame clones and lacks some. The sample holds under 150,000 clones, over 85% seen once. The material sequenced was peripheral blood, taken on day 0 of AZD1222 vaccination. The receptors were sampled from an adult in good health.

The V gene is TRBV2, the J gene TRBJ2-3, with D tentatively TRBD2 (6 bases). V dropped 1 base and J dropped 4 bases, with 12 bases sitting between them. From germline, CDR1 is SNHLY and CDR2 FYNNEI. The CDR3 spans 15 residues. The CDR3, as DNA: TGTGCCAGCAGTGAAGTGGTAGCGGTCCCAGATACGCAGTATTTT. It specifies CASSEVVAVPDTQYF.

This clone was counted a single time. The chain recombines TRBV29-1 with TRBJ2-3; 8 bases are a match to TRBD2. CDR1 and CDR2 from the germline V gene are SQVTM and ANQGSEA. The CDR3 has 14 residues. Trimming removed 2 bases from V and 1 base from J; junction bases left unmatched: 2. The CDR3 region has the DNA TGCAGCGTTGAAACGGGGGGGCGCACAGATACGCAGTATTTT. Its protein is CSVETGGRTDTQYF.

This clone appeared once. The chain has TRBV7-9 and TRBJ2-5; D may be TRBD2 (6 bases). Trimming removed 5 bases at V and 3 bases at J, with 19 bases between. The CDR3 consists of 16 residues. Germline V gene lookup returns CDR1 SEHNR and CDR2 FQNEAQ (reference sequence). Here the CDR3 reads CASSRRRLGVKETQYF. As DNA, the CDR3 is TGTGCCAGCAGCCGACGGAGACTAGGGGTAAAAGAGACCCAGTACTTC.

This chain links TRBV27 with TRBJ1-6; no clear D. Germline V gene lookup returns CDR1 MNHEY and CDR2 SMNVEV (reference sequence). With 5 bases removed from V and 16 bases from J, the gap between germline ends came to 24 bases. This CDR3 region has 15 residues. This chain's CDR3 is CASSPQLGPGIRLHF. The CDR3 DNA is TGTGCCAGCAGTCCCCAGCTCGGGCCTGGTATTCGTCTCCACTTT.

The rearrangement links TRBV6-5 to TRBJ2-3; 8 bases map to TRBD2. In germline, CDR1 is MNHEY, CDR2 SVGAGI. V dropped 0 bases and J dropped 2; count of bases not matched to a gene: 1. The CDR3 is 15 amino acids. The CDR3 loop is CASSYSGGDTDTQYF. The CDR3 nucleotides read TGTGCCAGCAGTTACTCCGGGGGGGACACAGATACGCAGTATTTT.

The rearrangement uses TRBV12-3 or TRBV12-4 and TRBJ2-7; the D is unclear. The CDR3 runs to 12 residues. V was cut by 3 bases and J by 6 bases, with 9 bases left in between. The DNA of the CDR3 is TGTGCCAGCAGTTTGGAGCCACCCGAGCAGTACTTC. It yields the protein CASSLEPPEQYF.

CDR3 sequence (DNA): TGTGCCAGCAGCTTAGCGAGGGCCCAACGGCAGACCCAGTACTTC. It codes for CASSLARAQRQTQYF. The gene calls are TRBV7-2 and TRBJ2-5, with D possibly matching TRBD2 (5 bases). Between the trimmed V and J ends, which lost 0 bases and 6 bases, there was a span of 14 bases. The CDR3 runs 15 residues. The V gene's germline CDR1 is SGHTA and CDR2 FQGNSA.

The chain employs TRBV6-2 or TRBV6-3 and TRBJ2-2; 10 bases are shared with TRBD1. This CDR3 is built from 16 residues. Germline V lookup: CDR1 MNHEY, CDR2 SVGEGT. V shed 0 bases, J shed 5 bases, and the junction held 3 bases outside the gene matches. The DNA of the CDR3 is TGTGCCAGCAGTTACTCACCGGGACAGGGGACCGGGGAGCTGTTTTTT. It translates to CASSYSPGQGTGELFF.

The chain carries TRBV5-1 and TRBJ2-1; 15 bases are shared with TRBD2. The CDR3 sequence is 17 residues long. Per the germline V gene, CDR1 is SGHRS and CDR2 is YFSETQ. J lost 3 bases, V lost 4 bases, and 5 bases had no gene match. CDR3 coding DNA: TGCGCCAGCAGCACGGGACTAGCGGGGGGAAACTACAATGAGCAGTTCTTC. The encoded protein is CASSTGLAGGNYNEQFF.

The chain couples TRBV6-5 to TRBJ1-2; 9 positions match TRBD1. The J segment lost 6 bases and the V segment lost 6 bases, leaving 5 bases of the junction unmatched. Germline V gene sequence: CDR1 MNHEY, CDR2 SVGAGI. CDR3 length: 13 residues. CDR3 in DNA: TGTGCCAGCAGCGACGGGACAGGGCATGGCTACACCTTC. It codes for CASSDGTGHGYTF.

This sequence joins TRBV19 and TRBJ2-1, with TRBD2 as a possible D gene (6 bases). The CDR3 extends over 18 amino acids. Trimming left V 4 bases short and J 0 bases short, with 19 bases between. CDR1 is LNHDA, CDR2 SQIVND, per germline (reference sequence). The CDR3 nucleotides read TGTGCCAGTAGTACTCGAGGGGCGGGGCTACTCTCCTACAATGAGCAGTTCTTC. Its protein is CASSTRGAGLLSYNEQFF. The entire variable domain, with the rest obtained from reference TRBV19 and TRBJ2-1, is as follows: DGGITQSPKYLFRKEGQNVTLSCEQNLNHDAMYWYRQDPGQGLRLIYYSQIVNDFQKGDIAEGYSVSREKKESFPLTVTSAQKNPTAFYLCASSTRGAGLLSYNEQFFGPGTRLTVL.

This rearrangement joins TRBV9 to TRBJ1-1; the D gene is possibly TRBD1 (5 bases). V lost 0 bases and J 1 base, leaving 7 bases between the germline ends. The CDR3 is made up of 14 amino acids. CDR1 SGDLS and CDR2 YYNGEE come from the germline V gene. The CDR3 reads CASSVATENTEAFF. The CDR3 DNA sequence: TGTGCCAGCAGCGTAGCGACAGAGAACACTGAAGCTTTCTTT.

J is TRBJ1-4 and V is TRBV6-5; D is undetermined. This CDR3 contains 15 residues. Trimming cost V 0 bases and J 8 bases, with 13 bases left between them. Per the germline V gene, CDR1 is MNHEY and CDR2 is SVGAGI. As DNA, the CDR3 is TGTGCCAGCAGTTACTCGGGGAATCTGGGGGAAAAACTGTTTTTT. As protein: CASSYSGNLGEKLFF.

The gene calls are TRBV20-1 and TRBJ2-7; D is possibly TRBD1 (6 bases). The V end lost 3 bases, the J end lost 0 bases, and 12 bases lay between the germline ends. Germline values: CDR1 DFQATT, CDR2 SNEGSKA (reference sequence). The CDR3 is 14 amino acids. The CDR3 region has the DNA TGCAGTGCTAGTTTTCAGGGGCCCTCCTACGAGCAGTACTTC. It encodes CSASFQGPSYEQYF.

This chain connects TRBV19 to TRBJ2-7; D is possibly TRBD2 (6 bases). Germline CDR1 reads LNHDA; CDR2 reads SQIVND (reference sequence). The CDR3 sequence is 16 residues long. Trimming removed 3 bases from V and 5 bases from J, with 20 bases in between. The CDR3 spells CASSIVTGTGPHEQYF. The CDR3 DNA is TGTGCCAGTAGTATCGTGACCGGGACTGGCCCCCACGAGCAGTACTTC.

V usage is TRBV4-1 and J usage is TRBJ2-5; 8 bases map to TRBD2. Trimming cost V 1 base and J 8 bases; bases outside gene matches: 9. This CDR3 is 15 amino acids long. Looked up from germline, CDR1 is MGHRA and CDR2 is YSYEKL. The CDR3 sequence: CASSQVLTGGRTQYF. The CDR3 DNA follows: TGCGCCAGCAGCCAAGTTTTGACGGGGGGGCGAACCCAGTACTTC.

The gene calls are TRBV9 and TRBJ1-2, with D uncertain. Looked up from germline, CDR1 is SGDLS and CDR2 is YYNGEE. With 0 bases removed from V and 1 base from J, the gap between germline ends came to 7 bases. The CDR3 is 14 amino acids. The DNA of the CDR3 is TGTGCCAGCAGCGTAGACCCAGATAACTATGGCTACACCTTC. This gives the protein CASSVDPDNYGYTF.

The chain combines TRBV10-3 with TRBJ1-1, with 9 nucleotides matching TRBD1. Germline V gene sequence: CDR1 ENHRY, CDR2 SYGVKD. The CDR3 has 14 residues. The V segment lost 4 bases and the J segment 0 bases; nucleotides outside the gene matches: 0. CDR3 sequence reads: CAISGQGVNTEAFF. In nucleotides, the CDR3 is TGTGCCATCAGTGGACAGGGGGTGAACACTGAAGCTTTCTTT.

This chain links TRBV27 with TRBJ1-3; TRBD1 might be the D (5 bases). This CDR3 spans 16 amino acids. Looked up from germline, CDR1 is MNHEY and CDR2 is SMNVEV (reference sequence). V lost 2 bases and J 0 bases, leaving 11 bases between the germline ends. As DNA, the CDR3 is TGTGCCAGCAGTTTAACGAGGGGATCCTCTGGAAACACCATATATTTT. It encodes CASSLTRGSSGNTIYF.

CDR3 protein: CATSRNQVSGNTIYF. In DNA, the CDR3 is TGTGCCACCAGCAGGAACCAAGTCTCTGGAAACACCATATATTTT. The J gene is TRBJ1-3, the V gene TRBV15; D is unclear. V was trimmed by 3 bases and J by 0 bases, leaving 9 bases between them. Germline CDR1 is LNHNV and CDR2 is YYDKDF (reference sequence). CDR3 length: 15 amino acids. Together with reference TRBV15 and TRBJ1-3, the CDR3 gives the full variable domain: DAMVIQNPRYQVTQFGKPVTLSCSQTLNHNVMYWYQQKSSQAPKLLFHYYDKDFNNEADTPDNFQSRRPNTSFCFLDIRSPGLGDTAMYLCATSRNQVSGNTIYFGEGSWLTVV.

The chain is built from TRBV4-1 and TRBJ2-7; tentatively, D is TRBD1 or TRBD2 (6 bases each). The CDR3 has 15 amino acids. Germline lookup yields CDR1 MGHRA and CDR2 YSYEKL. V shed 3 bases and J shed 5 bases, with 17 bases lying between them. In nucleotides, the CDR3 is TGCGCCAGCAGCCAGGGTACAGGGAGGTTTCACGAGCAGTACTTC. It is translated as CASSQGTGRFHEQYF.

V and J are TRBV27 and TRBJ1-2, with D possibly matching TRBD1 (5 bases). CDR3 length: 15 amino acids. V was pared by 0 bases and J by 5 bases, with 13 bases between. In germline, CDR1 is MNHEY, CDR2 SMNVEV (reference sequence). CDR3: CASSLSGAPRYGYTF. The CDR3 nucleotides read TGTGCCAGCAGTTTATCAGGGGCCCCCCGGTATGGCTACACCTTC.

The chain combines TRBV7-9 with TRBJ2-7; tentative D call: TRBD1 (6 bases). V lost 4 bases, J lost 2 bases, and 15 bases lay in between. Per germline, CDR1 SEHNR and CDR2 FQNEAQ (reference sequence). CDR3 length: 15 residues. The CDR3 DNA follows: TGTGCCAGCAGCTCTCCGACGGGACACACCTACGAGCAGTACTTC. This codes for CASSSPTGHTYEQYF.

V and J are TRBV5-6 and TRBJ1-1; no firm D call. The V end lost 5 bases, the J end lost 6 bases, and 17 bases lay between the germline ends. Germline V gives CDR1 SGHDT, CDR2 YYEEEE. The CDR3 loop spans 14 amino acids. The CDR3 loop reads CASRPRTTKAEAFF. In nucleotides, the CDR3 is TGTGCCAGCAGACCACGGACGACGAAGGCTGAAGCTTTCTTT.

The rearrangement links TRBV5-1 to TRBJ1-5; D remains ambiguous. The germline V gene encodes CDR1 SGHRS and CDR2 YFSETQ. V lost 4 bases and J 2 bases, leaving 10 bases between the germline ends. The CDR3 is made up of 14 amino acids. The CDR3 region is CASSQEWGNQPQHF. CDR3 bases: TGCGCCAGCAGCCAGGAGTGGGGCAATCAGCCCCAGCATTTT.

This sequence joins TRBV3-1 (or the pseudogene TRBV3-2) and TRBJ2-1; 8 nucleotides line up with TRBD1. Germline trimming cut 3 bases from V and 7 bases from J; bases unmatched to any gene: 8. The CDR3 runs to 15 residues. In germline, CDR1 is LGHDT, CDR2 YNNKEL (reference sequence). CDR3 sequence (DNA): TGTGCCAGCAGCCACCTCCCAGGGGGCGAGAATGAGCAGTTCTTC. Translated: CASSHLPGGENEQFF.

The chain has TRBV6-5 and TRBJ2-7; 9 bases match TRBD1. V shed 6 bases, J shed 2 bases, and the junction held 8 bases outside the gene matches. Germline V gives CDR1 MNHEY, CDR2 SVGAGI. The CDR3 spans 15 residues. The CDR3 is CASSAPGQGTYEQYF. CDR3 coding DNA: TGTGCCAGCAGCGCACCGGGACAGGGAACCTACGAGCAGTACTTC.